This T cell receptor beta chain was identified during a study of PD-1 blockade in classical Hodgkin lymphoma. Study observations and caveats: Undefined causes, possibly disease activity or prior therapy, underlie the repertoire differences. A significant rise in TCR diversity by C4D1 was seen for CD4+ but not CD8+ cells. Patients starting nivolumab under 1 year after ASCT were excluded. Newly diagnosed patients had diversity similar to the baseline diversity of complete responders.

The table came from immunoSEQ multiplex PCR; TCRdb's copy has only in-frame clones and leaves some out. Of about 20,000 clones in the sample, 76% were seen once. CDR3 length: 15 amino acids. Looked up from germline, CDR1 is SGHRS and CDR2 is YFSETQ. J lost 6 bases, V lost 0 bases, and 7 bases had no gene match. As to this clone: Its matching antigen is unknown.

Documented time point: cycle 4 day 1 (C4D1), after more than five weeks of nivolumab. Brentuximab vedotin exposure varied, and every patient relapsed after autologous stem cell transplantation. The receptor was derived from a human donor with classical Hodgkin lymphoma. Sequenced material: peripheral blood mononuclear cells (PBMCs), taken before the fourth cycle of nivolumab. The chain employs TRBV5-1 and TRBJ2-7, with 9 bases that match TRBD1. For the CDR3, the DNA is TGCGCCAGCAGCTTGGATGGGACAGGGATTAGCGAGCAGTACTTC. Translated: CASSLDGTGISEQYF.